This TCR beta chain derives from a study of CD8+ T cells in alopecia areata. Study-level findings and limits: Higher clonality was seen in lesional scalp than in normal scalp, especially in alopecia totalis/universalis. Against the mouse data, patients shared TCRs less clearly, possibly for HLA reasons. Scalp samples also yield sequences from resident alphabeta T cells of normal skin.

The CDR3 loop spans 15 amino acids. Looked up from germline, CDR1 is SGHTS and CDR2 is YDEGEE. V lost 2 bases to trimming and J lost 2 bases, with 8 bases between them. Once RNA had been extracted, it was reverse transcribed into cDNA to act as the sequencing template. Repertoires were generated with immunoSEQ multiplex PCR, while TCRdb's copy carries only in-frame clones and drops some. This table holds 130,000 to 150,000 clones, around 62% found once. PBMC-derived CD4+ and CD8+ T cells were sorted. This clone has just a few counts. The antigen is unknown. This clonotype was obtained from a human donor in good health. V and J are TRBV5-8 and TRBJ2-6; unclear D gene. Source material: CD8+ T cells sorted from blood. The CDR3 protein is CASSFSGTGANVLTF. As DNA, the CDR3 is TGTGCCAGCAGCTTTAGTGGGACTGGGGCCAACGTCCTGACTTTC.